A selection of T cell receptor beta chains follows, all from one sample in a study of cytomegalovirus exposure and HLA in healthy donors. Assay used: immunoSEQ multiplex PCR; TCRdb lists only in-frame clones, some missing. The data contain 110,000 or so clones, 70% to 80% of them singletons. The sequenced material came from PBMCs. These receptors were obtained from a woman aged 40 to 50 in good health and CMV-seropositive. CDR3s include the opening cysteine and the closing phenylalanine or tryptophan. Some rows have no size entry. The others give once, few or many, or a class for an expanded clone.

j_call,v_call,clone_size,cdr3_aa
TRBJ2-7,TRBV2,.,CASSPGFYEQYF
TRBJ1-2,TRBV19,.,CANRRGGNPIGNYGYTF
TRBJ1-2,TRBV6-1,.,CASRVQSNYGYTF
TRBJ2-1,TRBV9,.,CASSAGVYNEQFF
TRBJ1-1,TRBV9,.,CASSARDRLTEAFF
TRBJ2-7,TRBV27,once,CASSPLRNAYEQYF
TRBJ2-7,TRBV30,.,CASNSQRGTSYEQYF
TRBJ2-7,TRBV27,.,CASSLSIQTYHYEQYF
TRBJ1-5,TRBV29-1,.,CSVGGGSQPQHF
TRBJ1-2,TRBV30,.,CAWSEVGGSYGYTF
.,TRBV10-3,.,CAISTLAGSYEQYF
TRBJ1-5,TRBV7-8,.,CASSSHPGQGQPQHF
TRBJ2-3,TRBV2,once,CASRPVAGGPTDTQYF
TRBJ1-2,TRBV18,.,CASSPQEGGYTF
.,TRBV6-1,.,CATGAQGAHDYEQYF
TRBJ2-3,TRBV5-1,.,CVSTLGAAAGDTQYF
TRBJ2-7,TRBV7-8,.,CASSLRQGQRYEQYF
TRBJ1-4,TRBV11-2,.,CASSLGGGEHEKLFF
TRBJ2-1,TRBV14,.,CASSQGYRQIWVRSYNEQFF
TRBJ2-3,TRBV19,.,CASSRRPASGGAVWTDTQYF
TRBJ1-1,TRBV29-1,.,CSVVAQNTEAFF
TRBJ2-4,TRBV5-1,.,CASSNPGTSGRDNIQYF
TRBJ1-2,TRBV19,.,CASSPRTGNYGYTF
TRBJ1-5,TRBV28,.,CASSYIRGKSNQPQHF
TRBJ1-1,TRBV5-4,few,CASSLAERGNTEAFF
TRBJ2-4,TRBV18,few,CASSRSGGQGARAKNIQYF
TRBJ2-1,TRBV13,.,CASSLVAGGEQFF
TRBJ2-1,TRBV2,.,CASSVEEVFRGSYNEQFF
TRBJ1-4,TRBV7-2,few,CASSLASTTATNEKLFF
TRBJ1-3,TRBV9,.,CASSVDGATQASGNTIYF
TRBJ1-1,TRBV5-1,.,CASRSRFQNTEAFF
TRBJ2-2,TRBV7-2,.,CASRSVGGDTGELFF
TRBJ2-3,TRBV30,few,CAWSGTTSFSDTQYF
TRBJ1-5,TRBV6-5,.,CASSTGGGGNQPQHF
TRBJ2-6,TRBV15,.,CATSARPETGPGANVLTF
TRBJ1-1,TRBV7-9,.,CASTLGAMNTEAFF
TRBJ2-3,TRBV6-6,.,CASSSGTPRTTDTQYF
TRBJ2-5,TRBV14,.,CASSPQVEETQYF
TRBJ1-1,TRBV30,.,CASNRQGGSEAFF
TRBJ1-4,TRBV18,.,CASSPRGGTNEKLFF
TRBJ1-1,TRBV7-6,.,CASSPDRDTEAFF
TRBJ2-2,TRBV6-5,.,CASSYVGTGGTGELFF
TRBJ2-7,TRBV7-8,once,CASSLKGVNYEQYF
TRBJ1-1,TRBV4-1,.,CASSQETGGAEAFF
TRBJ2-7,TRBV9,.,CASSGKAGGRYEQYF
TRBJ2-1,TRBV27,.,CASSPPSAPLGYEQFF
TRBJ2-1,TRBV5-8,.,CASSFGTGYNEQFF
TRBJ1-1,TRBV30,.,CACSRVYTEAFF